Sequencing of this T cell receptor beta chain was carried out in a study of shared clonotypes between healthy human individuals (dated by TCRdb to 2020 to 2022). A note on the overall study: A couple of women and a few men aged 18 to 49 years were included in the cohort. Per donor, three plates each were used for CD4 naive and CD4 memory, two for CD8 naive, and one for CD8 memory. Blood TCR repertoires of roughly five healthy adults were deeply sequenced to estimate repertoire size and the extent of clonotype sharing between individuals. Different laboratories and diverse techniques were used to prepare libraries and sequence TCR repertoires, to increase sequencing depth and limit assay-specific biases. Between about 0.8 and 9.5 billion PBMCs per donor were obtained by leukapheresis. Overall study outcomes, separate from this receptor: Pairwise subsampling indicated that sequencing depth was expected to affect the degree of clonotype sharing among donors. Sampling was restricted to blood, and TCR repertoires in tissues likely differ from the TCR repertoires found in blood. The genetic and exposure-history diversity represented was limited by the small number of donors. When a handful of donors were compared, the shared fraction of clonotypes was about 5.5% for naive CD4, about 4% for naive CD8, about 2.5% for memory CD4, and roughly 0.43% for memory CD8. Higher generation probabilities were observed for clonotypes shared by all four sorted-subset donors than for non-shared clonotypes. Naive subsets generally had larger estimated clonotype richness than memory subsets. Even with the large sequencing depth, rarefaction of the sorted-subset datasets indicated that sequencing was incomplete.

As concerns this clone: Its antigen remains unidentified. Base qualities are not at hand, and no much larger clone is one base apart.

Trimming takes 1 base off V and 4 bases off J; junction bases not matched to a gene: 10. From cysteine to phenylalanine, the CDR3 is 17 amino acids long. The kept DNA is CDR3 alone, 51 bases in frame from the first base. The germline V gene (reference sequence) yields SEHNR for CDR1 and FQNEAQ for CDR2. TCR CDR3 regions were amplified from genomic DNA by multiplex PCR using the deep immunoSEQ assay. Extracted genomic DNA from each cell subset was distributed evenly across all wells of several immunoSEQ 96-well plates, and each plate was treated as a replicate. Each replicate PCR for sorted subsets received roughly 200 ng genomic DNA, equal to tens of thousands of T cell genomes. Purified libraries were measured with a Qubit 3.0 fluorometer, size-checked on a Bioanalyzer 2100, and measured again with the KAPA Library Quantification kit. A separate single-read 150-cycle Illumina NextSeq 550 flow cell was used to sequence each immunoSEQ 96-well plate. The study's processing was this. The immunoSEQ output contained only junctional sequences without quality scores, so filtering could not match that applied to full-length reads. Sequences were annotated with PyIR, a Python wrapper for IgBLAST v1.9, using IMGT germline references to assign V/J genes and CDR3. Reads were filtered out if the reads had weak V/J assignments (E-value above 1e-6), no CDR3, stop codons, out-of-frame junctions, or ambiguous translated residues. A V3J clonotype was defined by an identical inferred V gene, J gene, and CDR3 amino acid sequence. Percentage overlap between repertoires was computed as shared unique clonotypes divided by the size of the smaller repertoire. Three approaches were used to assess repertoire richness: RTK rarefaction, the Chao1 estimator, and Recon v2.1 estimates of unobserved clonotypes. Generation probabilities for all TCRbeta clonotypes obtained by the gDNA method from a handful of donors were computed using OLGA. This is the immuneACCESS table as TCRdb keeps it, with only in-frame sequences that have V and J called. A part of the clones is gone; compared with another copy, unresolved V genes explain less than half, and the rest is unexplained. V, J and clone size reflect that table, while D and trimming were determined from the DNA. The sample yields around 2,000,000 clones; around 96% were counted once. More than 0.95% of the sample lies in the top ten.

CD8 naive samples were CD45RO-negative cells positively selected for CCR7, giving a CD45RA+CCR7+ population that excluded TemRA cells. The donors were healthy, HIV-negative adults who had no recently reported acute infections or vaccinations. All donors were Caucasian adults living in Nashville, Tennessee, USA. Blood was obtained by leukapheresis, after which PBMCs were separated by Ficoll-Histopaque density gradient centrifugation and cryopreserved in liquid nitrogen vapor phase. Analytical flow cytometry was used to check the purity and quantity of every magnetically sorted T cell population. Genomic DNA was isolated from each sorted fraction and quantified by UV absorbance on a Nanodrop 2000c.

The specimen sequenced was naive CD8+ T cells sorted from blood. The cell subset or site label of this sample denotes: CD45RA+CCR7+. This clonotype was sampled from a man younger than 30 in good health. The V gene is TRBV7-9 and the J gene is TRBJ2-3; 8 nucleotides in the junction match TRBD1. The sequenced DNA is TGTGCCAGCAGCTTAGAATGGACAGGGTTAAGACCAGATACGCAGTATTTT. It translates to CASSLEWTGLRPDTQYF.